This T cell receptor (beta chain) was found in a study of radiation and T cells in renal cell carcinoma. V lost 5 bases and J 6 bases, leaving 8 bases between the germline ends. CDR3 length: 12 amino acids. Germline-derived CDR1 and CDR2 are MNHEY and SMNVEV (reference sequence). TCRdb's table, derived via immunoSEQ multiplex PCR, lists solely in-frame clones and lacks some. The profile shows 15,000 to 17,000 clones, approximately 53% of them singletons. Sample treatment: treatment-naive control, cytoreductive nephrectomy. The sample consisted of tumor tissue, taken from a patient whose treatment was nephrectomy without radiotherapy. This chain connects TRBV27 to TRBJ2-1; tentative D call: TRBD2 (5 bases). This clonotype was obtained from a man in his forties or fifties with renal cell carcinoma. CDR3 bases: TGTGCCAGCAGTCCGGACTTCAATGAGCAGTTCTTC. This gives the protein CASSPDFNEQFF.